This T cell receptor beta chain originates from a study of tumor-infiltrating lymphocytes in primary liver carcinoma. Unsorted bulk tissue, about 18-31 mg of it, served as the source for co-extraction of RNA and DNA. Patients underwent resection of primary liver carcinoma. All of the tumor samples contained over 80% viable tumor cells. The input was 500 ng total RNA; TCR beta cDNA was made from it with a constant-region primer. Construction of TCR beta libraries relied on three successive nested multiplex PCR rounds employing slightly modified ARM-PCR. With TRBV1-TRBV30 forward primers and a C-beta reverse primer, the first two PCR rounds were run for around 10 cycles each. TCRdb processed the multiplex PCR reads anew with MiXCR; each CDR3 protein has one entry. The sample shows approximately 100,000 distinct CDR3 sequences, 55% to 80% of them seen only once. This CDR3 is built from 14 residues. Germline V gene lookup returns CDR1 SGHAT and CDR2 FQNNGV.

Sequences were obtained from liver tumor tissue from sampling region 2. Subset given: tumor region T2, inferior pole. The clonotype was recovered from a woman aged 55-75 years with primary liver carcinoma and hepatitis B virus infection. This sequence joins TRBV11-2 and TRBJ1-5; no firm D call. The J call may be wrong; the DNA end is better matched by TRBJ2-3. Here the CDR3 DNA reads TGTGCCAGCCGCCGCGTCGATCGCAATCAGCCCCAGTATTTT. It translates to CASRRVDRNQPQYF.